This T cell receptor beta chain was profiled in a study of blood T cell repertoires in COVID-19. Generated by immunoSEQ multiplex PCR, the TCRdb table keeps only in-frame clones and is missing some. The table shows about 160,000 clones, with roughly four fifths occurring only once. Trimming took 6 bases from V and 9 from J; bases not matched to a gene: 11. Germline V gene sequence: CDR1 LNHDA, CDR2 SQIVND (reference sequence). The CDR3 length is 15 residues. This sequence joins TRBV19 and TRBJ1-6; TRBD1 matches at 7 bases. What was sequenced was peripheral blood. The sequence was obtained from a human donor with acute or convalescent COVID-19. The donor label of this sample is uncertain. This CDR3 is CASRPFRDSFSPLHF. CDR3 nucleotide sequence: TGTGCCAGTAGACCATTCCGGGACAGTTTTTCACCCCTCCACTTT.